Detailed here is one TCR beta chain. This clone was counted a few times. The antigen this receptor binds is unknown. Within one base of it there is no much larger clone, and no base qualities were kept. These data come from a study of cytomegalovirus exposure and HLA in healthy donors (dated 2017 in TCRdb). Looking at the study overall: In an earlier analysis of under 750 of the donors, 276 Gb of sequence data and 120 million or so unique TCR beta sequences from roughly 200 million T cells were reported. An early release that covered more than 550 HLA-typed donors contained around 330 gigabases of sequencing data and tens of millions of unique TCR sequences. Among the roughly 400 genotyped donors, approximately 81% belonged to the genetic ancestry cluster associated with self-reported Caucasian donors. The study aimed to test whether signatures of past pathogen exposure could be identified by cataloging public T cell receptors. The study profiled the T cell repertoires of about 720 subjects by immunosequencing and related them to cytomegalovirus serostatus. Along with the approximately 700-subject first cohort, a separate validation cohort of 120 different subjects was used. High-throughput TCR immunosequencing, statistical association of individual TCRs with disease status, and machine learning were combined to predict cytomegalovirus infection status. To study patterns of TCR occurrence, a later analysis re-analyzed previously published TCR beta repertoires from several hundred donors and added high-resolution HLA genotyping. Rather than drawing on any new phenotypic data, the later analysis identified candidate immune exposures from TCR beta sequences and the way those sequences occurred across donors. An earlier analysis of several hundred of the donors applied high-throughput TCR beta sequencing to assess whether each TCR beta V gene segment acted as functional or pseudogenic. Donor age, sex, ethnicity and CMV serostatus were compiled together with the repertoire data. Genome-wide SNP genotypes for about 65% of the roughly 670 donors were used in a later genetic analysis, which treated that subset as a discovery cohort. Every repertoire in the discovery cohort had been generated on one and the same sequencing platform. Class I and class II HLA loci were covered by the typing at four-digit resolution. The number of donors typed differed by locus, with roughly 629-640 for A, B, C, DRB1 and DQB1, more than 500 for DQA1, under 610 for DPA1, and 472 for DPB1. Because of strong linkage in the cohort, roughly five DR-DQ haplotypes were treated as single units for association and clustering. Across under 500 genotyped donors of the cohort, an average of about 250,000 unique TCR beta nucleotide sequences per donor were sequenced, and 15% to 20% of those sequences were non-productive. Findings and caveats that apply to the study as a whole: Presence/absence analyses assumed roughly uniform sequencing depth across donors, an assumption that may not hold. An association between a missense DCLRE1C variant and V-gene and J-gene trimming of TCR beta chains was found in a later genetic analysis and replicated in an independent cohort. Across donors, most TCR sequences were observed very rarely, whereas some public TCRs were present in many individuals. Because counts were too low, some 17 rarely observed V segments, including chromosome 9 orphons, were left out of the earlier analysis of some 600 of the donors. Compared with equally common non-associated chains, HLA-associated TCR beta chains in a later analysis were more clonally expanded and had lower generation probabilities. In a later analysis, most CMV-associated TCR beta chains were found to appear HLA-restricted, with HLA associations seemingly driven largely by CMV exposure. According to a later genetic analysis, donors in an Asian-associated ancestry cluster had fewer N-insertions in productive TCRs than the roughly 670-donor mean. The sequencing pipeline was judged likely to have produced a cluster of highly shared sequence variants as a technical artifact. A further reported finding was that TCR beta sequences accurately predicted the HLA-A and HLA-B alleles for most subjects in the first cohort. In this cohort, only TCR beta chains were sequenced, and detectable features were limited by the absence of alpha or paired-chain data. For the cohort, immune exposure information was limited to CMV serostatus. Correlated functional status among segregating V segments might reflect linkage disequilibrium, but an unknown experimental factor could not be ruled out. According to a later analysis, parvovirus B19, influenza, CMV and Epstein-Barr virus appeared linked to several top co-occurrence clusters. In a later analysis, the rate of TCR association differed among HLA loci, with DRB1 alleles having the most associated TCRs and HLA-C alleles having the fewest. An earlier analysis of 450 to 750 of the donors showed that most TCR beta V segments appeared in productive rearrangements either about 87% or about 30% of the time, which broadly matched IMGT annotations. It was suggested by the authors that the approach could potentially be generalized to other disease states and immunological phenotypes. Specific HLA alleles were associated with 16,951 TCR beta sequences at a false discovery rate of 0.05 in a later analysis. A total of fewer than 200 TCR beta chains were listed by the study as associated with cytomegalovirus. When HLA alleles, especially DR and DQ, strongly co-occurred, attributing TCR associations to individual alleles was difficult. In both the original and validation cohorts, the classifier was reported to diagnose cytomegalovirus status with high specificity and sensitivity. Because the 87-base-pair reads could not distinguish some IMGT-functional V segments, including TRBV6-2 and TRBV6-3, those segments were excluded. In vitro tests confirmed that a few of the cytomegalovirus-associated TCR beta chains recognize cytomegalovirus antigens. Because some donors lacked HLA typing at each locus, the association tests relied only on the typed subset.

The cohort consisted of 670 or so healthy bone marrow donors. All cohort members were sampled while nominally healthy, although unrecorded immune exposures were likely present. The donor tested CMV seronegative and was one of the 352 seronegative cohort members. Every donor gave a peripheral blood sample, and the peripheral blood mononuclear cells from that sample were used for TCR beta sequencing. Genomic DNA extraction from the blood cell samples was performed with the Qiagen DNeasy Blood Extraction Kit. The CDR3 runs 14 amino acids, cysteine and phenylalanine included. Only the CDR3 portion is preserved as DNA: 42 bases, with reading frame beginning at the first base. As encoded in the germline V gene, CDR1 is SGHRS while CDR2 is YFSETQ. For this chain, trimming is 5 bases at the V end and 1 base at the J end, and the number of junction bases without a gene match is 5. The library was prepared using the immunoSEQ multiplex PCR assay. A mixture of 60 forward primers for TCR Vbeta segments and 13 reverse primers for TCR Jbeta segments was used in the multiplex PCR. Amplification of the CDR3 region of rearranged TCR beta genes was performed with a multiplex PCR assay on genomic DNA. The Illumina HiSeq System was used to sequence the amplified TCR beta libraries as 87-base-pair reads. The source study handled its data this way. A later analysis counted tens of millions of unique TCR beta chains across the 700 or so repertoires, and 9 million to 14 million of these chains were shared by at least two donors. Raw reads were error-corrected and collapsed into unique sequences by a nearest-neighbor algorithm in which closely related sequences were merged to remove PCR and sequencing errors. To assign V, D and J gene segments, CDR3 sequences were aligned to IMGT reference sequences. For a sequence to be retained, at least a six-nucleotide match to both a V gene segment and a J gene segment was required. A rearrangement counted as productive if the CDR3 had no stop codons and remained in frame with V and J, and every other rearrangement counted as non-productive. Following IMGT convention, CDR3 was defined as the stretch from the second conserved V-encoded cysteine to the conserved J-encoded phenylalanine. The earlier analysis of some 580 of the donors excluded any sequence lacking an unambiguous match to a single V gene segment. An earlier analysis of several hundred of the donors called V segments functional above 56.7% productive rearrangements and segregating when the between-donor standard deviation exceeded 5%. A statistical classification framework was built to diagnose cytomegalovirus status from the catalog of TCR beta chain sequences. In a later analysis, TCR nucleotide sequences were compared against IMGT/GENE-DB human TR gene sequences so that V and J genes could be assigned. The TCRdist pipeline was used in a later analysis to assign CDR3 sequences and most-parsimonious VDJ recombination scenarios. In a later analysis, each TCR beta chain was defined by its CDR3 amino acid sequence together with its V-gene family, and reads without a unique V-gene family were excluded. A later analysis removed roughly 590 highly shared, low-generation-probability nucleotide sequences to deal with suspected cross-contamination and a sequencing artifact. In a later analysis, a clonal expansion index was calculated for each public chain from normalized within-repertoire ranks of inferred template counts. In a later analysis, generation probabilities were computed using a VDJ recombination model fitted to out-of-frame rearrangements, and the results were checked against IGoR. In a later analysis, TCR-TCR, TCR-HLA and TCR-CMV co-occurrence was scored with hypergeometric tests, and a repertoire-size bias correction was applied to TCR pairs. To estimate false discovery rates, a later analysis permuted the HLA or CMV assignments 20 times. In a later analysis, co-occurring TCRs were grouped using DBSCAN, with TCRdist sequence similarity added in when clustering inside HLA-allele-positive subsets. Repertoires with fewer than 30,000 or more than 120,000 public chains were left out of co-occurrence clustering, as were five repertoires with anomalous nucleotide sharing. Not all clones reach the TCRdb copy of this immuneACCESS table, which keeps in-frame sequences only. Checked studies attribute under half of the gap to unresolved V genes and leave the rest unexplained. For V, J and clone size, that table is used; D and trimming come from the DNA. The sample table lists roughly 110,000 clones, 75% of them with a count of one. 2% to 2.5% of the sample lies in the top ten.

The receptor chain draws on TRBV5-1 and TRBJ2-5; TRBD1 lines up with 7 middle nucleotides. The TCR comes from a man between 40 and 49 years old in good health and CMV-seronegative. Sequenced input: PBMCs. The CDR3 here reads CASRTGTVQETQYF. Here is the DNA: TGCGCCAGCAGGACCGGGACAGTCCAAGAGACCCAGTACTTC.